These T cell receptor beta chains were read from a single sample in a study of early T cells in non-severe SARS-CoV-2 infection. TCRdb processed the 5' RACE reads anew with MiXCR; each CDR3 protein has one entry. The sample lists approximately 70,000 distinct CDR3 sequences, over 9.5% occurring once. Material: whole blood. All receptors come from an adult who was a healthcare worker with PCR-confirmed SARS-CoV-2 infection or an uninfected control (not recorded which). The conserved cysteine and the conserved F or W are not part of the CDR3 here.

v_gene: TRBV12-3/TRBV12-4; j_gene: TRBJ1-6; CDR3aa: ASSLGYNSPLH
v_gene: TRBV2; j_gene: TRBJ1-2; CDR3aa: ASSEGRYGYT
v_gene: TRBV15; j_gene: TRBJ2-7; CDR3aa: ATKPGQGTTYEQY
v_gene: TRBV24-1; j_gene: TRBJ2-2; CDR3aa: ATSATGTGGVGELF
v_gene: TRBV4-3; j_gene: TRBJ2-7; CDR3aa: ASSQEGRSYEQY
v_gene: TRBV7-2; j_gene: TRBJ2-5; CDR3aa: ASSPSGGMLETQY
v_gene: TRBV20-1; j_gene: TRBJ1-1; CDR3aa: SATTAMNTEAF
v_gene: TRBV27; j_gene: TRBJ2-3; CDR3aa: ASSAPLGIASTDTQY
v_gene: TRBV7-2; j_gene: TRBJ2-7; CDR3aa: ASSLAHTLAIYEQY
v_gene: TRBV19; j_gene: TRBJ2-7; CDR3aa: ASSTPGLAIREQY
v_gene: TRBV29-1; j_gene: TRBJ1-1; CDR3aa: SVVGVTEAF
v_gene: TRBV24-1; j_gene: TRBJ2-5; CDR3aa: ATSGRAGETQY
v_gene: TRBV28; j_gene: TRBJ2-3; CDR3aa: ASSSPGTGTDTQY
v_gene: TRBV6-2/TRBV6-3; j_gene: TRBJ2-6; CDR3aa: ASSYAGANVLT
v_gene: TRBV7-9; j_gene: TRBJ2-3; CDR3aa: ASSSSGTDTQY
v_gene: TRBV19; j_gene: TRBJ1-6; CDR3aa: ASSMIGGNSPLH
v_gene: TRBV29-1; j_gene: TRBJ1-4; CDR3aa: SVVAGGEKLF
v_gene: TRBV29-1; j_gene: TRBJ2-3; CDR3aa: SIQGARGTDTQY
v_gene: TRBV9; j_gene: TRBJ1-1; CDR3aa: ASSVGGAGNTEAF
v_gene: TRBV12-3/TRBV12-4; j_gene: TRBJ1-5; CDR3aa: ASSYSQQPQH
v_gene: TRBV5-5; j_gene: TRBJ2-5; CDR3aa: ASSPGRLETQY
v_gene: TRBV2; j_gene: TRBJ2-1; CDR3aa: ASAWGGGYNEQF
v_gene: TRBV27; j_gene: TRBJ1-6; CDR3aa: ASSLFISGRDLH
v_gene: TRBV6-9; j_gene: TRBJ1-3; CDR3aa: ASSTLIGTGMSGNTIY
v_gene: TRBV4-1; j_gene: TRBJ2-3; CDR3aa: ASSQGGSTDTQY
v_gene: TRBV19; j_gene: TRBJ2-1; CDR3aa: ASGVQLSDRGPNEQF
v_gene: TRBV7-9; j_gene: TRBJ1-1; CDR3aa: ASSNPGPSGEWTEAF
v_gene: TRBV11-2; j_gene: TRBJ1-5; CDR3aa: ASSLESQGNQPQH
v_gene: TRBV2; j_gene: TRBJ1-3; CDR3aa: AIPIGENTIY
v_gene: TRBV5-6; j_gene: TRBJ2-7; CDR3aa: ASSSGQSLYEQY
v_gene: TRBV18; j_gene: TRBJ1-5; CDR3aa: ASSRTGTDQPQH
v_gene: TRBV2; j_gene: TRBJ1-1; CDR3aa: ASRADRSGAF